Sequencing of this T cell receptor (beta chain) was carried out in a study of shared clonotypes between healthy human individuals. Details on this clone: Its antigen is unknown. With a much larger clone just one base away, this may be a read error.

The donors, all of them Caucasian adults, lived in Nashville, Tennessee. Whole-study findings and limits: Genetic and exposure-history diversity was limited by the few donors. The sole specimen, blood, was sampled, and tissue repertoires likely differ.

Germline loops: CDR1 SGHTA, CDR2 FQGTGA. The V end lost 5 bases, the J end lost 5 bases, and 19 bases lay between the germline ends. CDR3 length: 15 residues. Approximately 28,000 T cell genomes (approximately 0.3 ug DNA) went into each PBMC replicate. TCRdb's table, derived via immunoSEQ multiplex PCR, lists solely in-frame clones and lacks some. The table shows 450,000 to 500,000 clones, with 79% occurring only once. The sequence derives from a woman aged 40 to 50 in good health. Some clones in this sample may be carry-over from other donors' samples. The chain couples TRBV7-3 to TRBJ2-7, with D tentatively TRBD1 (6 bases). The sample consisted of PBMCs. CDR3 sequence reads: CASSLPQGRSHEQYF. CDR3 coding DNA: TGTGCCAGCAGCCTTCCCCAGGGGCGGAGTCACGAGCAGTACTTC.